The 24 T cell receptor beta chains given below trace back to one sample, sequenced in a study of T-cell memory formation after mild COVID-19. Via MiXCR, TCRdb re-called the 5' RACE reads, giving one row per CDR3 protein. This table holds roughly 170,000 distinct CDR3 sequences, less than 20% found once. The sequenced material came from PBMCs or a T cell subset sorted from them (not recorded which). The source is a young man who had mild COVID-19 (a few samples of this study predate the infection). Cell type and time point are not known.

This clonotype was seen only once. The chain links TRBV20-1 to TRBJ2-5, with D tentatively TRBD1 (6 bases). This CDR3 contains 13 residues. Per germline, CDR1 DFQATT and CDR2 SNEGSKA (reference sequence). V was trimmed by 5 bases and J by 3 bases, leaving 13 bases between them. This chain's CDR3 is CSAVRNREETQYF. CDR3 sequence (DNA): TGCAGTGCTGTAAGAAACAGGGAAGAGACCCAGTACTTC.

The V and J genes are TRBV7-3 and TRBJ2-2, with D perhaps TRBD2 (6 bases). The CDR3 consists of 15 residues. Between the trimmed V and J ends, which lost 6 bases and 3 bases, there was a span of 14 bases. Germline assignment: CDR1 SGHTA and CDR2 FQGTGA. CDR3 nucleotides: TGTGCCAGCAGAACCGGGACTGGAGACACCGGGGAGCTGTTTTTT. It is translated as CASRTGTGDTGELFF.

The sample holds a few counts of this clonotype. The chain combines TRBV25-1 with TRBJ1-6, with 10 bases fitting TRBD1. V was clipped by 3 bases and J by 9 bases; unmatched bases: 5. The CDR3 length is 15 residues. The V gene's germline CDR1 is MGHDK and CDR2 SYGVNS. The DNA of the CDR3 is TGTGCCAGCAGTGAGGGACAGGGGTCGGGTTCACCCCTCCACTTT. Protein product: CASSEGQGSGSPLHF.

The V call is TRBV6-6, the J call TRBJ2-7; 7 bases are shared with TRBD2. From germline, CDR1 is MNHNY and CDR2 SVGAGI (reference sequence). With V trimmed by 0 bases and J by 0 bases, 2 bases remained unmatched. This CDR3 has 15 residues. The chain's CDR3 is CASSYSGRPSYEQYV. Here the CDR3 DNA reads TGTGCCAGCAGTTACTCCGGGAGGCCCTCCTACGAGCAGTACGTC.

The chain has TRBV27 and TRBJ1-4; the D is unclear. The CDR3 is 13 residues long. Trimming shortened V by 3 bases and J by 4 bases, and 6 bases separated the two germline ends. Looked up from germline, CDR1 is MNHEY and CDR2 is SMNVEV (reference sequence). The chain's CDR3 is CASSFQYNEKLFF. The CDR3 DNA reads as TGTGCCAGCAGTTTTCAGTATAATGAAAAACTGTTTTTT.

In this sample, this clonotype turned up a few times. This chain joins TRBV10-2 and TRBJ2-3, with 12 bases identical to TRBD2. Germline V gene lookup returns CDR1 WSHSY and CDR2 SAAADI. There are 17 residues in the CDR3. The ends lost 6 bases at V and 7 bases at J; junction bases unmatched: 14. The CDR3 DNA reads TGCGCCAGCAGCGGTTTGACTAGCGGGGGAGTACAATATACGCAGTATTTT. Encoded protein: CASSGLTSGGVQYTQYF.

This clonotype was observed at least ten times. This chain uses TRBV5-1 with TRBJ1-1; unclear D gene. Germline V gene sequence: CDR1 SGHRS, CDR2 YFSETQ. Trimming removed 1 base at V and 1 base at J, with 11 bases between. This CDR3 comprises 15 residues. The CDR3 region has the DNA TGCGCCAGCAGCTTGTCCTTGGCAGAGAACACTGAAGCTTTCTTT. Amino acids: CASSLSLAENTEAFF.

The V call is TRBV10-3, the J call TRBJ2-7; TRBD1 matches 12 bases. With V trimmed by 7 bases and J by 4 bases, 8 bases remained unmatched. Germline V CDR1 and CDR2: ENHRY, SYGVKD. The CDR3 is 15 amino acids. CDR3 sequence (DNA): TGTGCCATCATGGGTAGGGGACAGGGGGCTTACGAGCAGTACGTC. This translates into CAIMGRGQGAYEQYV.

The chain is built from TRBV10-3 and TRBJ2-2; 7 positions match TRBD1. Losses at the gene ends were 6 bases for V and 1 base for J; bases not matched to a gene: 5. Germline CDR1 ENHRY, CDR2 SYGVKD. The CDR3 spans 15 residues. CDR3 DNA sequence: TGTGCCATCAGACCGGGACAGAAGAACACCGGGGAGCTGTTTTTT. It translates to CAIRPGQKNTGELFF.

This clonotype was observed many times. The chain has TRBV5-1 and TRBJ2-3, with D unresolved. In germline, CDR1 is SGHRS, CDR2 YFSETQ. Trimming cost V 3 bases and J 2 bases, with 7 bases left between them. The CDR3 has 13 amino acids. CDR3 DNA sequence: TGCGCCAGCAGCTCGACCTTCACAGATACGCAGTATTTT. Residues: CASSSTFTDTQYF.

This clonotype occurred a few times. This chain joins TRBV6-1 and TRBJ1-1, with unresolved D. CDR3 length equals 14 residues. Germline V gene data show CDR1 as MNHNS and CDR2 as SASEGT. With 2 bases removed from V and 4 bases from J, the gap between germline ends came to 11 bases. The chain's CDR3 is CASSEYRTVTEAFF. The CDR3 region has the DNA TGTGCCAGCAGTGAATACCGTACGGTCACTGAAGCTTTCTTT.

J is TRBJ2-3 and V is TRBV7-3; D unclear. Looked up from germline, CDR1 is SGHTA and CDR2 is FQGTGA. This CDR3 contains 14 residues. Trimming removed 5 bases from V and 1 base from J, with 10 bases in between. CDR3 sequence reads: CASSLSSGTDTQYF. The CDR3 DNA reads TGTGCCAGCAGCCTATCAAGCGGCACAGATACGCAGTATTTT.

This clonotype has a single count. This CDR3 is CASSQEGAGIDTQYF. DNA of the CDR3: TGTGCCAGCAGTCAAGAGGGGGCCGGTATAGATACGCAGTATTTT. The chain is built from TRBV2 and TRBJ2-3; 7 bases agree with TRBD1. There are 15 residues in the CDR3. With V trimmed by 5 bases and J by 5 bases, 10 bases remained unmatched. From germline, CDR1 is SNHLY and CDR2 FYNNEI.

This clonotype came up a few times. V usage is TRBV5-1 and J usage is TRBJ1-4; D not resolved. Trimming removed 1 base at V and 8 bases at J, with 9 bases between. Germline V lookup: CDR1 SGHRS, CDR2 YFSETQ. The CDR3 is 13 residues long. The CDR3 coding sequence is TGCGCCAGCAGCTTGAGCGTCGGGGAAAAACTGTTTTTT. Translation gives CASSLSVGEKLFF.

This clonotype was found a few times. The chain joins TRBV10-3 to TRBJ2-3, with a weak D call TRBD1 (6 bases). The V end was cut by 6 bases, the J end by 0 bases, with 13 bases between. CDR3 length: 15 residues. CDR1 and CDR2 from the germline V gene are ENHRY and SYGVKD. In DNA form, the CDR3 reads TGTGCCATCAGCCCAGGGGTGATTAGCACAGATACGCAGTATTTT. The encoded protein is CAISPGVISTDTQYF.

In this sample, this clonotype turned up a few times. The chain uses TRBV27 and TRBJ2-1; 12 bases are a match to TRBD2. V lost 5 bases, J lost 4 bases, and 6 bases stayed unmatched. Germline-derived CDR1 and CDR2 are MNHEY and SMNVEV (reference sequence). CDR3 length: 16 amino acids. The CDR3 bases are TGTGCCAGCAGTCGGCGGACTAGCGGGGCTTACAATGAGCAGTTCTTC. It translates to CASSRRTSGAYNEQFF.

The gene calls are TRBV7-9 and TRBJ1-4; 7 bases line up with TRBD1. Germline V gene lookup returns CDR1 SEHNR and CDR2 FQNEAQ (reference sequence). V lost 5 bases, J lost 7 bases, and 10 bases stayed unmatched. The CDR3 has 15 residues. CDR3 protein: CASSHDRVTVEKLFF. CDR3 nucleotides: TGTGCCAGCAGCCATGACAGGGTGACCGTTGAAAAACTGTTTTTT. Looking up the rest from reference TRBV7-9 and TRBJ1-4 gives the full variable domain: DTGVSQNPRHKITKRGQNVTFRCDPISEHNRLYWYRQTLGQGPEFLTYFQNEAQLEKSRLLSDRFSAERPKGSFSTLEIQRTEQGDSAMYLCASSHDRVTVEKLFFGSGTQLSVL.

This chain uses TRBV7-2 with TRBJ2-5; D is perhaps TRBD2 (5 bases). In germline, CDR1 is SGHTA, CDR2 FQGNSA. CDR3 length: 15 residues. V was clipped by 0 bases and J by 5 bases, with 13 bases between them. The CDR3 bases are TGTGCCAGCAGCTTAGCGTTGAGGGCTGGGGAGACCCAGTACTTC. It yields the protein CASSLALRAGETQYF.

This clonotype showed up just a few times. The chain recombines TRBV20-1 with TRBJ1-1; 7 bases match TRBD1. The V gene end was trimmed by 0 bases and the J gene end by 8 bases; junction bases not matched to a gene: 12. The CDR3 sequence is 15 residues long. The germline CDR1 and CDR2 sequences are DFQATT and SNEGSKA (reference sequence). The CDR3 loop is CSARDHRGVGTEAFF. CDR3 DNA: TGCAGTGCTAGAGATCACAGGGGAGTGGGGACCGAAGCTTTCTTT.

The chain couples TRBV12-3 or TRBV12-4 to TRBJ1-2; TRBD1 matches 7 bases. The CDR3 consists of 15 residues. Trimming removed 4 bases from V and 7 bases from J; junction bases left unmatched: 12. This chain's CDR3 is CASSSNPQGVGGYTF. The CDR3 DNA reads as TGTGCCAGCAGTTCCAATCCCCAGGGGGTTGGTGGCTACACCTTC.

This clonotype appeared a few times. V is TRBV7-9 and J is TRBJ2-7; 9 bases align to TRBD1. Trimming at V came to 4 bases and at J to 1 base, leaving 8 bases not matched to a gene. In germline, CDR1 is SEHNR, CDR2 FQNEAQ (reference sequence). The CDR3 totals 16 residues. The CDR3 protein is CASSSYRGLGSYEQYF. The CDR3 nucleotides read TGTGCCAGCAGCTCCTACAGGGGGCTGGGGTCCTACGAGCAGTACTTC.

The table lists this clonotype with a few counts. The chain has TRBV11-2 and TRBJ1-2; no clear D gene. The germline gives CDR1 SGHAT, CDR2 FQNNGV. V lost 0 bases and J lost 3, with 5 bases in between. The CDR3 sequence is 13 residues long. The CDR3 sequence is CASSLEEYYGYTF. CDR3 DNA: TGTGCCAGCAGCTTAGAAGAGTACTATGGCTACACCTTC.

This clonotype was detected only a few times. The J gene is TRBJ1-1, the V gene TRBV5-1; 9 bases line up with TRBD1. The CDR3 length is 14 residues. Unmatched junction bases numbered 8, after V lost 3 bases and J lost 8 bases. Germline V gives CDR1 SGHRS, CDR2 YFSETQ. CDR3 sequence: CASSSGTGWTEAFF. The CDR3 nucleotides read TGCGCCAGCAGCTCCGGGACAGGGTGGACGGAAGCTTTCTTT.

This clonotype turned up a few times. The V and J genes are TRBV7-9 and TRBJ2-7, with a possible D match to TRBD1 (5 bases). Germline V gene data show CDR1 as SEHNR and CDR2 as FQNEAQ (reference sequence). The CDR3 totals 13 residues. V lost 1 base and J lost 6, with 10 bases in between. The DNA of the CDR3 is TGTGCCAGCAGCTTAGGCGCAGGGTTCGAGCAGTACGTC. Its translation is CASSLGAGFEQYV.